The clone carrying this T cell receptor (beta chain) has more than one count but fewer than ten. Antigen: not known. One junction end disagrees with the germline gene, perhaps due to a read error. MiXCR, applied by TCRdb to the RT-PCR reads, yields one record per CDR3 protein. Of about 520,000 distinct CDR3 sequences detected, about 25% appear once; the ten largest clones hold approximately 2%. This sample stems from a study of response to subunit inactivated influenza vaccine. Study-wide results and limits: Authors suggested few new T cells are recruited by each seasonal influenza vaccination.

The CDR3 extends over 13 amino acids. This TCR came from a man aged 45-60 years who received an inactivated influenza vaccine. J is TRBJ2-7 and V is TRBV12-3 or TRBV12-4, with a weak D call TRBD1 (6 bases). The source was CD4+ T cells sorted from PBMCs, collected roughly 5 days after vaccination. The CDR3 loop is CASSYGQTYEQYF. Here the CDR3 DNA reads TGTGCCAGCAGCTACGGACAGACCTACGAACAGTACTTC.